This T cell receptor beta chain is from a study of OX40 agonist ivuxolimab in advanced cancers. Study findings and constraints: Certain nonresponding patients likewise had low normalized T-cell clonal expansion. Relatively little clonal expansion, among the lowest observed, appeared in partial responders at 0.1-3.0 mg/kg. Relative to CD4+, CD8+ T cells held more expanded clones on average.

V was cut by 6 bases and J by 8 bases, with 19 bases left in between. From germline, CDR1 is MNHNY and CDR2 SVGAGI (reference sequence). The CDR3 is 14 residues long. No patient had autoimmune disease or received systemic immunosuppression. Regarding this clone: Its specificity is not known.

Profiling relied on immunoSEQ multiplex PCR, and the TCRdb table lists in-frame clones only, not all of them. Of about 110,000 clones in the sample, around 93% are singletons; the top ten hold 0.66%. The V call is TRBV6-6, the J call TRBJ1-2, with a tentative D call TRBD1 (5 bases). The TCR sequence derives from an adult with an advanced solid tumor such as melanoma, head and neck, liver or kidney cancer. The sequencing here drew on CD4+ or CD8+ T cells sorted from blood, taken in a trial of the OX40 agonist ivuxolimab. CDR3: CASSPSPDSEGYTF. For the CDR3, the DNA is TGTGCCAGCAGCCCTAGTCCAGACAGTGAGGGCTACACCTTC.